Following are 12 T cell receptor beta chains from one sample sequenced in a study of cytomegalovirus exposure and HLA in healthy donors. With 60 Vbeta and 13 Jbeta primers, the PCR was carried out. Sequencing was performed with immunoSEQ multiplex PCR; in TCRdb, only in-frame clones are kept and a portion is missing. The sample contains approximately 160,000 clones, over 80% of which appear only once. The sequenced sample was PBMCs. These receptors were taken from a girl aged 10 to 17 in good health and CMV-seropositive.

A single count supports this clone. This likely comes from a read error, as the CDR3 has no conserved phenylalanine or tryptophan at its end. The V gene is TRBV6-6, the J gene TRBJ1-2; D gene ambiguous. The CDR3 is 14 residues long. The ends were cut back, 0 bases at V and 8 bases at J, with 13 bases in the middle. Germline V gene sequence: CDR1 MNHNY, CDR2 SVGAGI (reference sequence). CDR3 nucleotide sequence: TGTGCCAGCAGTTACTCGTCCGGCGGGGAGGGCTACACCATC. It specifies CASSYSSGGEGYTI.

This clone was seen a few times. This chain links TRBV5-1 with TRBJ2-1; TRBD2 matches 8 bases. V trimming: 2 bases; J trimming: 9 bases; junction bases outside the gene matches: 7. Germline loops: CDR1 SGHRS, CDR2 YFSETQ. CDR3 length equals 14 residues. CDR3: CASSFGTSDSEQFF. The CDR3 nucleotides read TGCGCCAGCAGCTTCGGGACTAGTGATAGTGAGCAGTTCTTC.

This clone has a single count. The chain links TRBV28 to TRBJ1-2, with 7 bases matching TRBD1. This CDR3 comprises 14 residues. Trimming at V came to 7 bases and at J to 9 bases, leaving 14 bases not matched to a gene. The germline gives CDR1 MDHEN, CDR2 SYDVKM. This chain's CDR3 is CASINSRQGGSYTF. The CDR3 DNA sequence: TGTGCCAGCATCAATTCACGACAGGGTGGAAGCTACACCTTC.

V and J are TRBV10-3 and TRBJ1-2, with 8 bases lining up with TRBD1. V dropped 2 bases and J dropped 5; count of bases not matched to a gene: 4. In germline, CDR1 is ENHRY, CDR2 SYGVKD. The CDR3 length is 14 residues. The CDR3 sequence: CAISEPDREYGYTF. CDR3 DNA sequence: TGTGCCATCAGTGAGCCGGACAGGGAGTATGGCTACACCTTC.

The V and J genes are TRBV11-2 and TRBJ2-3, with D tentatively TRBD2 (7 bases). Germline V lookup: CDR1 SGHAT, CDR2 FQNNGV. The CDR3 totals 16 residues. V lost 0 bases to trimming and J lost 5 bases, with 15 bases between them. The CDR3 spells CASSLEQGGGRDTQYF. DNA for the CDR3: TGTGCCAGCAGCTTAGAACAGGGCGGGGGAAGAGATACGCAGTATTTT.

This clone appeared a few times. The gene calls are TRBV9 and TRBJ1-2; D may be TRBD1 (6 bases). The CDR3 extends over 16 amino acids. V lost 5 bases and J lost 8, with 25 bases in between. Germline V CDR1 and CDR2: SGDLS, YYNGEE. The DNA for the CDR3 is TGTGCCAGCAGAGACGGACAGAAAGGGCCAGGTGGGGGCTACACCTTC. Protein sequence: CASRDGQKGPGGGYTF. The whole variable domain, remainder taken from reference TRBV9 and TRBJ1-2, is DSGVTQTPKHLITATGQRVTLRCSPRSGDLSVYWYQQSLDQGLQFLIQYYNGEERAKGNILERFSAQQFPDLHSELNLSSLELGDSALYFCASRDGQKGPGGGYTFGSGTRLTVV.

The chain carries TRBV5-4 and TRBJ2-7; 8 nucleotides agree with TRBD1. This CDR3 has 14 residues. The V gene's germline CDR1 is SGHNT and CDR2 YYREEE (reference sequence). J gave up 2 bases and V 5 bases, and 6 bases lay outside the gene matches. The CDR3 reads CASRTGTGPYEQYF. The CDR3 DNA follows: TGTGCCAGCAGAACCGGGACAGGCCCCTACGAGCAGTACTTC.

This sequence joins TRBV11-2 and TRBJ2-1; D is possibly TRBD2 (5 bases). The CDR3 length is 11 residues. V lost 4 bases and J lost 9, with 7 bases in between. The germline CDR1 and CDR2 sequences are SGHAT and FQNNGV. The CDR3 sequence: CASSSGSEQFF. The DNA for the CDR3 is TGTGCCAGCAGCTCGGGGTCTGAGCAGTTCTTC.

The chain has TRBV7-9 and TRBJ2-3, with TRBD1 identical over 10 bases. The CDR3 extends over 15 amino acids. Germline V lookup: CDR1 SEHNR, CDR2 FQNEAQ (reference sequence). V lost 3 bases to trimming and J lost 4 bases; unmatched junction nucleotides: 4. The CDR3 is CASSFRTGGSDTQYF. The CDR3 nucleotides are TGTGCCAGCAGCTTTCGGACAGGGGGTTCAGATACGCAGTATTTT.

This chain uses TRBV5-1 with TRBJ2-3; D is unresolved. This CDR3 is built from 15 residues. Trimming took 1 base from V and 3 from J, leaving 12 bases between them. Germline V gives CDR1 SGHRS, CDR2 YFSETQ. The CDR3 spells CASSLSDSGTDTQYF. DNA of the CDR3: TGCGCCAGCAGCTTGTCAGACTCCGGGACAGATACGCAGTATTTT.

Regarding this clone: The DNA is left out, because the CDR3 cannot be placed on it with certainty; the CDR3 is given as TCRdb lists it. The chain combines TRBV9 with TRBJ2-5; the table's D call, TRBD2, was not checked against the DNA. The germline gives CDR1 SGDLS, CDR2 YYNGEE. The CDR3 is 17 amino acids long, termini counted. CDR3 amino acids: CASSVVSVRGLAETQYF.

The chain employs TRBV30 and TRBJ2-1; a possible D gene is TRBD2 (6 bases). This CDR3 has 14 residues. Germline V gene data show CDR1 as GTSNPN and CDR2 as SVGIG (reference sequence). The V end was cut by 2 bases, the J end by 0 bases, with 8 bases between. The CDR3 sequence: CAWSTGLSYNEQFF. The CDR3 coding sequence is TGTGCCTGGAGTACGGGACTCTCCTACAATGAGCAGTTCTTC.